This is a list of T cell receptor delta chains from one sample in a study of gammadelta T cells in human blood. TCRdb fed the RT-PCR reads to CATT. Of 1,500 or so delta-chain clones listed, approximately 15% are singletons. The specimen was non-Vgamma9Vdelta2 gamma-delta T cells from infant blood. The receptors were sampled from a human donor. Each CDR3 is given with its conserved first and last residue. The D gene is left open where the match is weak. Size values are once, few and many counts, or a class for expanded clones, and some rows have none.

TRDD2	TRDV1	large	TRDJ1	TGTGCTCTTGGGGAACCTCCGTCCTTCCTACTTGTCTGGGGGTACACCGATAAACTCATCTTT	CALGEPPSFLLVWGYTDKLIF
TRDD3	TRDV2	medium-sized	TRDJ3	TGTGCCTGTGACACCGGGATGGGGGATACGCTCAGCTCCTGGGACACCCGACAGATGTTTTTC	CACDTGMGDTLSSWDTRQMFF
TRDD3	TRDV1	large	TRDJ1	TGTGCTCTTGGGTCCCTTAACTGGGGGTGTGAGTACACCGATAAACTCATCTTT	CALGSLNWGCEYTDKLIF
.	TRDV1	large	TRDJ1	TGTGCTCTTGGGGAATGGTTTCCGGGGGCCCTGGTCTACACCGATAAACTCATCTTT	CALGEWFPGALVYTDKLIF
TRDD3	TRDV3	medium-sized	TRDJ1	TGTGCCTTCAGCTCTACGGGGGATACGCGCGGTGTTAATAAACTCATCTTT	CAFSSTGDTRGVNKLIF
TRDD3	TRDV2	medium-sized	TRDJ1	TGTGCCTGCCTACCTCGCGTACTGGGGGATAGTCGTAGAACCGATAAACTCATCTTT	CACLPRVLGDSRRTDKLIF
.	TRDV3	medium-sized	TRDJ1	TGTGCCTTAAGGCCTTCCGCGTACTGGGGATCGGGGGGCACCGATAAACTCATCTTT	CALRPSAYWGSGGTDKLIF
TRDD3	TRDV3	large	TRDJ1	TGTGCCTTTAAGGCTAGCCTCTATAATCGGACAACTGGGGATCGGTGCTTCGGTAAACTCATCTTT	CAFKASLYNRTTGDRCFGKLIF
TRDD2	TRDV3	large	TRDJ1	TGTGCCTCTTTCCTACGTCCTGGGAGACCCTACTACACCGATAAACTCATCTTT	CASFLRPGRPYYTDKLIF
.	TRAV29/DV5	medium-sized	TRDJ2	.	CSVLLCSKRGGTPPTAQLFF
TRDD3	TRAV38-2/DV8	large	TRDJ1	TGTGCTTATCGCCGAATTCCTACTGGGGGATACGCCGATAAACTCATCTTT	CAYRRIPTGGYADKLIF
TRDD3	TRDV1	medium-sized	TRDJ1	TGTGCTCTTGGGGCATCCCTTTTCCTCGTACTGGGGGATGAGGCCACCGATAAACTCATCTTT	CALGASLFLVLGDEATDKLIF
.	TRDV2	large	TRDJ3	TGTGCCTGTGACACCACAGCATCCTGGGACACCCGACAGATGTTTTTC	CACDTTASWDTRQMFF
TRDD3	TRDV1	large	TRDJ1	TGTGCTCTTGGGGAACCTTCCCTCTTACTGGGGGTCACGTACACCGATAAACTCATCTTT	CALGEPSLLLGVTYTDKLIF
TRDD3	TRDV1	large	TRDJ1	TGTGCTCTTGGGGGAGCACCCACCAAGGCCTTCCCCTTACTGGGGGACGATCCGTACACCGATAAACTCATCTTT	CALGGAPTKAFPLLGDDPYTDKLIF
TRDD3	TRDV1	large	TRDJ1	TGTGCTCTTGGGGAACTCGTCCTTCCGGGCTACTGGGGGATACGCTACACCGATAAACTCATCTTT	CALGELVLPGYWGIRYTDKLIF
TRDD3	TRDV3	.	TRDJ1	TGTGCCATTGGCTGGGGGATGTGGGGGGGCCAACCCGATAAACTCATCTTT	CAIGWGMWGGQPDKLIF
TRDD3	TRDV1	.	TRDJ2	TGTGCTCTTGGGGACCCATTTTTCCTACAGGGGATACGTCGGTTGGTGGTGTCTTTGACAGCACAACTCTTCTTT	CALGDPFFLQGIRRLVVSLTAQLFF
.	TRDV1	large	TRDJ1	TGTGCTCTTGGGGATTACCCAGGTGATGCCGATAAACTCATCTTT	CALGDYPGDADKLIF
TRDD3	TRDV1	large	TRDJ1	TGTGCTCTTGGGGAACTGGATCATTTGTACTGGGGGATACTGAACACCGATAAACTCATCTTT	CALGELDHLYWGILNTDKLIF
.	TRDV1	.	TRDJ1	TGTGCTCTAGGGGTCTTTTCCTTGTACACCGATAAACGCATCTTT	CALGVFSLYTDKRIF
TRDD3	TRDV3	medium-sized	TRDJ2	TGTGCCTTTAGTGTACTGGGGGATACGACAGCACAACTCTTCTTT	CAFSVLGDTTAQLFF
TRDD3	TRDV1	large	TRDJ1	TGTGCTCTTGGGGAACAAGACTTCTACTGGGGGATTTATGGAACCGATAAACTCATCTTT	CALGEQDFYWGIYGTDKLIF
.	TRDV3	medium-sized	TRDJ1	TGTGCCTTGCCGTACACCGATAAACTCATCTTT	CALPYTDKLIF
.	TRDV2	medium-sized	TRDJ1	TGTGCCTGTGACACCGGCTGGTCTTACACCGATAAACTCATCTTT	CACDTGWSYTDKLIF
TRDD3	TRDV1	large	TRDJ1	TGTGCTCTTGGGGAAATTTTGGAGGGATTACTGGGGATCCGACAGTACACCGATAAACTCATCTTT	CALGEILEGLLGIRQYTDKLIF